The 5 T cell receptor beta chains given below trace back to one sample, sequenced in a study of blood T cell repertoires in COVID-19. Produced via immunoSEQ multiplex PCR; TCRdb's table is partial and in-frame only. The sample lists 150,000 to 170,000 clones; roughly 72% were seen once. Sequenced: peripheral blood. The receptor set was obtained from a woman of 80 years or more with acute or convalescent COVID-19.

This clone was seen once. The V gene is TRBV27, the J gene TRBJ1-5, with D tentatively TRBD1 (6 bases). Trimming pared 5 bases from V and 0 bases from J, leaving 17 bases between. The CDR3 totals 17 residues. Germline lookup yields CDR1 MNHEY and CDR2 SMNVEV (reference sequence). CDR3 sequence reads: CASSAWPGAASNQPQHF. For the CDR3, the DNA is TGTGCCAGCAGTGCATGGCCAGGGGCGGCTAGCAATCAGCCCCAGCATTTT.

This rearrangement joins TRBV9 to TRBJ2-2, with D perhaps TRBD1 (5 bases). This CDR3 has 16 residues. V was pared by 4 bases and J by 0 bases, with 13 bases between. Germline V lookup: CDR1 SGDLS, CDR2 YYNGEE. CDR3 sequence: CASSKLGPTNTGELFF. The CDR3 bases are TGTGCCAGCAGCAAACTGGGGCCGACGAACACCGGGGAGCTGTTTTTT. The complete variable domain, with remaining parts taken from reference TRBV9 and TRBJ2-2, reads DSGVTQTPKHLITATGQRVTLRCSPRSGDLSVYWYQQSLDQGLQFLIQYYNGEERAKGNILERFSAQQFPDLHSELNLSSLELGDSALYFCASSKLGPTNTGELFFGEGSRLTVL.

V gene TRBV3-1 (or the pseudogene TRBV3-2) combines with J gene TRBJ1-5; TRBD1 is a possible D gene (6 bases). With 1 base removed from V and 0 bases from J, the gap between germline ends came to 7 bases. CDR1 is LGHDT and CDR2 is YNNKEL in the germline V gene (reference sequence). This CDR3 contains 15 residues. The DNA of the CDR3 is TGTGCCAGCAGCCAAGTACAGGGTAGCAATCAGCCCCAGCATTTT. Amino acids: CASSQVQGSNQPQHF.

This chain links TRBV7-2 with TRBJ1-1; D is perhaps TRBD1 (5 bases). The CDR3 is 15 residues long. The V end lost 0 bases, the J end lost 0 bases, and 8 bases lay between the germline ends. Germline CDR1 SGHTA, CDR2 FQGNSA. The CDR3 region has the DNA TGTGCCAGCAGCTTAGCCGGGGGAATGAACACTGAAGCTTTCTTT. Translating it yields CASSLAGGMNTEAFF.

The chain uses TRBV9 and TRBJ2-7, with D hard to call. The CDR3 totals 14 residues. Trimming pared 0 bases from V and 2 bases from J, leaving 9 bases between. CDR1 is SGDLS, CDR2 YYNGEE, per germline. The DNA of the CDR3 is TGTGCCAGCAGCGTAGGGCCCTCGACCTACGAGCAGTACTTC. This sequence encodes CASSVGPSTYEQYF.